This entry lists 5 T cell receptor beta chains sequenced from one sample in a study of human T cells and chemical hapten exposure. TCRdb re-analysed the RACE reads in MiXCR, keeping a single row per CDR3 protein. The table records about 120,000 distinct CDR3 sequences, approximately 12% of them present only once. Time point denoted: pre-sensitization, week 0. Treatment given: therapeutic diphenylcyclopropenone sensitization with weekly scalp DPC. Source: whole blood, taken in connection with sensitization to the hapten diphenylcyclopropenone (DPC). These receptors all come from a woman between 18 and 29 years old with alopecia areata. Some clones in this sample may be carry-over from other donors' samples.

In its sample, this clonotype was seen many times. V is TRBV12-3 or TRBV12-4 and J is TRBJ2-7; the D gene is possibly TRBD2 (5 bases). The V and J ends lost 2 bases and 4 bases respectively, with 6 bases between them. The CDR3 extends over 12 amino acids. CDR3 sequence (DNA): TGTGCCAGCAGTTTACGGGGTTACGAGCAGTACTTC. Amino acid sequence: CASSLRGYEQYF.

This clonotype was recorded a few times. V is TRBV9 and J is TRBJ2-1; 8 bases line up with TRBD1. This CDR3 contains 15 residues. The V gene end was trimmed by 3 bases and the J gene end by 4 bases; junction bases not matched to a gene: 6. The germline CDR1 and CDR2 sequences are SGDLS and YYNGEE. CDR3 residues: CASSGGQGSYNEQFF. The CDR3 region has the DNA TGTGCCAGCAGCGGAGGACAGGGATCGTACAATGAGCAGTTCTTC.

This clonotype was recorded a few times. The CDR3: CASIHYRSRNQPQHF. The CDR3 nucleotides are TGTGCCAGCATCCATTACCGCAGCCGCAATCAGCCCCAGCATTTT. The chain joins TRBV7-9 to TRBJ1-5; no firm D call. The CDR3 has 15 amino acids. V gave up 7 bases and J gave up 2 bases, with 15 bases separating them. The germline CDR1 and CDR2 sequences are SEHNR and FQNEAQ (reference sequence).

This clonotype was counted a few times. A junction boundary mismatches the germline segment, possibly from a read error. The chain uses TRBV2 and TRBJ2-7; D remains ambiguous. This CDR3 contains 13 residues. Germline loops: CDR1 SNHLY, CDR2 FYNNEI. CDR3: CASREGSVGEQYF. CDR3 in DNA: TGTGCCAGCAGGGAAGGATCGGTCGGGGAGCAGTACTTC.

This clonotype was seen ten or more times. The V call is TRBV5-6, the J call TRBJ2-1; D unresolved. The V gene's germline CDR1 is SGHDT and CDR2 YYEEEE. This CDR3 is 12 amino acids long. Trimming shortened V by 0 bases and J by 6 bases, and 4 bases separated the two germline ends. Written as DNA, the CDR3 is TGTGCCAGCAGCTTGGTAGCCAATGAGCAGTTCTTC. Its protein product is CASSLVANEQFF.